This entry concerns a single T cell receptor (beta chain). This clonotype is identified as medium-sized (0.01 to 0.1%). There is no known antigen for this receptor. The record has no base qualities; no much larger clone is one base away. This entry is derived from a study (dated by TCRdb to between 2015 and 2017). Context from the whole study: The study tested whether tumor-infiltrating Tregs in breast cancer are recruited from blood Tregs or converted in situ from other CD4+ T cell subsets.

Including cysteine and phenylalanine, the CDR3 has 15 amino acids. Just the 45-base CDR3 DNA is kept, in frame starting at base 1. V gives up 7 bases and J gives up 1 base, and the segment between their germline ends measures 16 bases. Tregs were isolated as CD4+CD25+CD127-/low cells. In a larger group of roughly 21 breast cancer patients, a single TRBV12-4/TRBJ1-2 rearrangement was sequenced in tumor Tregs and in blood Treg, naive and memory CD4+ cells. Tumor tissue, along with lymph nodes from ipsilateral axillary dissection, was perfused with PBS, minced, and then digested using collagenase I and hyaluronidase. A purity exceeding 90% was confirmed by FACS for the sorted cell populations. Library construction relied on multiplex PCR. This sample was sequenced with an Ion Torrent PGM. For the roughly 20-patient analysis, adaptor-ligated barcode primers were used to amplify TRBV12-4/TRBJ1-2 clonotypes. TRBV12-4/TRBJ1-2 amplicons from the approximately 25-patient cohort were sequenced on the Ion Personal Genome Machine system. Under the source paper's analysis protocol: For each of nine subset-tissue groups, sequencing data from the five patients were pooled, and the groups were compared by unsupervised clustering of TCR gene usage. Repertoire similarity was calculated with the Morisita-Horn index, weighting shared sequences by their contribution to each repertoire. TCRdb cleaned the public reads at Q25 with fastp, built clones with MiXCR and kept in-frame beta chains. Under each unique CDR3 protein, matching rows form one entry showing the most common genes and DNA. These V and J calls derive from TCRdb rather than the authors' analysis. The sample has around 400 distinct CDR3 sequences on record, approximately 29% of them singletons. Together, the top ten hold around 21% of the sample.

Broad study findings and their caveats: The TCR gene usage of tumor memory CD4+ T cells clustered together with blood and lymph node memory CD4+ cells and with lymph node naive CD4+ cells. Among about 21 patients, about 12% of tumor Treg TRBV12-4/TRBJ1-2 sequences were shared with naive CD4+ cells, versus under 2.3% with blood Tregs or memory cells. Rather than covering whole repertoires, validation in the larger cohort was restricted to a single TCR beta V-J rearrangement. The greatest overlap of tumor-infiltrating Treg TCR alpha and beta sequences was with tumor naive CD4+ T cells, followed next by blood naive CD4+ T cells.

The origin of this receptor is a female donor with breast cancer. Material for sequencing was tumor-infiltrating Tregs sorted from the breast tumor. This receptor chain uses TRBV12-3 or TRBV12-4 and TRBJ1-2; the D segment cannot be called with confidence. The sequenced DNA: TGTGCCAGCACCGAGAGGGCAGACGTTAACTATGGCTACACCTTC. Translated, this is CASTERADVNYGYTF.